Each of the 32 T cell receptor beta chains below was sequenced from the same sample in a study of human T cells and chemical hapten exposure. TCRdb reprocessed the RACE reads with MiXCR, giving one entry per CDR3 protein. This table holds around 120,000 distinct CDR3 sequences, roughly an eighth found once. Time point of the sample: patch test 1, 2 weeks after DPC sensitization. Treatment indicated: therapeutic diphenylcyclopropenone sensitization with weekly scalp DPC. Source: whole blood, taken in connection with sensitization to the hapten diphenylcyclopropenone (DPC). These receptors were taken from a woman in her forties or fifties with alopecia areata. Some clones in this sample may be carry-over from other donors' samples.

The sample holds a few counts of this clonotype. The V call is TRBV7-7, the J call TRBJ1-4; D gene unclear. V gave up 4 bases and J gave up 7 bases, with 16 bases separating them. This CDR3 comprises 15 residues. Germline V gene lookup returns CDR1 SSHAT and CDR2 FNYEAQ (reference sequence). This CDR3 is CASSSRAEGLEKLFF. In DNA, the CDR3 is TGTGCCAGCAGCTCCCGGGCCGAAGGGCTTGAAAAACTGTTTTTT.

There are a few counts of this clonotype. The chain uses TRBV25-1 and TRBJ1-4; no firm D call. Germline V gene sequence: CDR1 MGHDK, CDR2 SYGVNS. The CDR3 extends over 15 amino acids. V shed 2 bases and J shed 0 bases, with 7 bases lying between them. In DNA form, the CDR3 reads TGTGCCAGCAGTGAAAGTTGGGCAACTAATGAAAAACTGTTTTTT. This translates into CASSESWATNEKLFF. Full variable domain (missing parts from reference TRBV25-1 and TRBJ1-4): EADIYQTPRYLVIGTGKKITLECSQTMGHDKMYWYQQDPGMELHLIHYSYGVNSTEKGDLSSESTVSRIRTEHFPLTLESARPSHTSQYLCASSESWATNEKLFFGSGTQLSVL.

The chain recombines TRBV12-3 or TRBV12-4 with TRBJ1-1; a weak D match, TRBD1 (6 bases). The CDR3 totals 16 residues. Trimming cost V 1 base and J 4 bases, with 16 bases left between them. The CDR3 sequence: CASSLELGQPLTEAFF. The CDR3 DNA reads TGTGCCAGCAGTTTAGAGCTTGGACAGCCTCTCACTGAAGCTTTCTTT.

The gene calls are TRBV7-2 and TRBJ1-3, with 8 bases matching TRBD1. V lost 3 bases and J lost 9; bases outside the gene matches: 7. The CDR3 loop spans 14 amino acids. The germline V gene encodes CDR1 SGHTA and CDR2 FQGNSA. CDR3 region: CASSLTGEQGTIYF. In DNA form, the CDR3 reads TGTGCCAGCAGCTTGACAGGGGAACAAGGCACCATATATTTT. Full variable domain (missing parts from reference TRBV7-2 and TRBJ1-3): GAGVSQSPSNKVTEKGKDVELRCDPISGHTALYWYRQSLGQGLEFLIYFQGNSAPDKSGLPSDRFSAERTGGSVSTLTIQRTQQEDSAVYLCASSLTGEQGTIYFGEGSWLTVV.

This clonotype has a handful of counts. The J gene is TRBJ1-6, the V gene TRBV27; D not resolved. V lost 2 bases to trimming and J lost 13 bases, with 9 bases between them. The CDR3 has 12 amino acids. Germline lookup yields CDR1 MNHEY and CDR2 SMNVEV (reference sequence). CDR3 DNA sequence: TGTGCCAGCAGTTTAAACGGAGTGCCCCTCCACTTT. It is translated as CASSLNGVPLHF.

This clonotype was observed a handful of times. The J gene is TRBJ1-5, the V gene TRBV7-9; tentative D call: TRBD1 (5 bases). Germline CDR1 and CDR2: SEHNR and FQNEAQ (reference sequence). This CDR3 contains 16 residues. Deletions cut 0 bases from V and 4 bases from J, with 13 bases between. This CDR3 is CASSLAGGTANQPQHF. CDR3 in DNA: TGTGCCAGCAGCTTAGCGGGCGGGACGGCTAATCAGCCCCAGCATTTT. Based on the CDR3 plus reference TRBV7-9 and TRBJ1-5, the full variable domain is DTGVSQNPRHKITKRGQNVTFRCDPISEHNRLYWYRQTLGQGPEFLTYFQNEAQLEKSRLLSDRFSAERPKGSFSTLEIQRTEQGDSAMYLCASSLAGGTANQPQHFGDGTRLSIL.

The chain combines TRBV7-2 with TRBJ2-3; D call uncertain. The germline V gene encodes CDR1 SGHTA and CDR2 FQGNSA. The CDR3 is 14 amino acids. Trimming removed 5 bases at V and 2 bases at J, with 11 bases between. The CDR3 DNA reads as TGTGCCAGCAGCCCCCTACTTACCACAGATACGCAGTATTTT. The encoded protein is CASSPLLTTDTQYF.

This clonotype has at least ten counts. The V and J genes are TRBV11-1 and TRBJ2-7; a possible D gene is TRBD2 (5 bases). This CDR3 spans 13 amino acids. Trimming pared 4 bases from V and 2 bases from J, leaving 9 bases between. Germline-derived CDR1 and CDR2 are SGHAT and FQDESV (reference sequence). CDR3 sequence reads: CASSSDLTYEQYF. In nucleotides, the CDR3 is TGTGCCAGCAGCTCGGACTTAACCTACGAGCAGTACTTC.

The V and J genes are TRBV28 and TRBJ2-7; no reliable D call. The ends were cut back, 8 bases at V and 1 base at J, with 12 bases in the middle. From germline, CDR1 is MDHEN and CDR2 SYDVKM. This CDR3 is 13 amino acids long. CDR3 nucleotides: TGTGCCAGCTTCCGGGTAATTTCCTACGAGCAGTACTTC. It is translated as CASFRVISYEQYF.

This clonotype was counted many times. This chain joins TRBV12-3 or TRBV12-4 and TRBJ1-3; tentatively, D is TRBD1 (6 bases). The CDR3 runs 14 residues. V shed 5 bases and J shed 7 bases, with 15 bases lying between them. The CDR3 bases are TGTGCCAGCAGTCGCGGACAGAAGGGTAACACCATATATTTT. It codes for CASSRGQKGNTIYF.

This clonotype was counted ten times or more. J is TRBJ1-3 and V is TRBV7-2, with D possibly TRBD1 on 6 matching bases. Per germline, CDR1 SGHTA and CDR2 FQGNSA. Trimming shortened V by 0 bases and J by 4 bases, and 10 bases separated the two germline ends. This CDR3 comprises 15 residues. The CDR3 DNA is TGTGCCAGCAGCTTAGCCAGGGGCTCAGGAAACACCATATATTTT. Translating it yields CASSLARGSGNTIYF.

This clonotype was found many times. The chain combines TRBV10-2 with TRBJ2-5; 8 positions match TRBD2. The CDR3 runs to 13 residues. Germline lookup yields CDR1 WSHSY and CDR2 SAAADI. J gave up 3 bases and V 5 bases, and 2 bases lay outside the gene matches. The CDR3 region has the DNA TGCGCCAGCAGTCCGACTAGCGAAGAGACCCAGTACTTC. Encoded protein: CASSPTSEETQYF.

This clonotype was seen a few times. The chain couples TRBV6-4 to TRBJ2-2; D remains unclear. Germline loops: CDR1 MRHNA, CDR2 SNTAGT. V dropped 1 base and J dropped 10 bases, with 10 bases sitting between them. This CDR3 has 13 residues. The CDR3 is CASSDFLGKELFF. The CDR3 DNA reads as TGTGCCAGCAGTGACTTTCTGGGGAAGGAGCTGTTTTTT.

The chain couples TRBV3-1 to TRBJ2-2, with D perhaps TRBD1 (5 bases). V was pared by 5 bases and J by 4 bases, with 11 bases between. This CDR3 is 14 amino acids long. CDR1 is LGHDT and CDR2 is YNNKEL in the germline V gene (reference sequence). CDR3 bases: TGTGCCAGCAGCAGTCGTCAGGGCACCGGGGAGCTGTTTTTT. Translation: CASSSRQGTGELFF.

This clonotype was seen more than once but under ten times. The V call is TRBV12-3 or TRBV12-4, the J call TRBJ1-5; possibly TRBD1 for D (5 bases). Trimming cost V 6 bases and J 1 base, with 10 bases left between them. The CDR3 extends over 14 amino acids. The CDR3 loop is CASRGTGSNQPQHF. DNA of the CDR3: TGTGCCAGCAGGGGGACGGGGAGCAATCAGCCCCAGCATTTT.

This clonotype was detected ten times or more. CDR3: CSLRRGGTDTQYF. CDR3 coding DNA: TGCAGCTTACGGAGGGGGGGCACAGATACGCAGTATTTT. The rearrangement links TRBV29-1 to TRBJ2-3; D is possibly TRBD1 or TRBD2 (6 bases each). This CDR3 comprises 13 residues. V shed 8 bases and J shed 1 base, with 13 bases lying between them. Germline-derived CDR1 and CDR2 are SQVTM and ANQGSEA.

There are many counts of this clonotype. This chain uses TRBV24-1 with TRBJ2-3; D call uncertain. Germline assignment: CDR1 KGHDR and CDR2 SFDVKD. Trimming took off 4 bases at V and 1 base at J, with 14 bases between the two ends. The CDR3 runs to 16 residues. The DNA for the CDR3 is TGTGCCACCAGTGACCCCATCTCCCCAGGCACAGATACGCAGTATTTT. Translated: CATSDPISPGTDTQYF.

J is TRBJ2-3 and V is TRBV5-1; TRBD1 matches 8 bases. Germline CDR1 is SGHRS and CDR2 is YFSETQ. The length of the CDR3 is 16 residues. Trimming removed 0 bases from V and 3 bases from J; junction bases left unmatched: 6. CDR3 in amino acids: CASSLGFGQGTDTQYF. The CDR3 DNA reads TGCGCCAGCAGCTTGGGCTTTGGACAGGGAACAGATACGCAGTATTTT.

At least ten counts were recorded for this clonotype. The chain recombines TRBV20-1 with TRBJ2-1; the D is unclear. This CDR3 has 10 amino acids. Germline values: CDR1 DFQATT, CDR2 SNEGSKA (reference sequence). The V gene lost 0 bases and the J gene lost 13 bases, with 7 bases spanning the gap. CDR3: CSARDVSQFF. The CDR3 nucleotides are TGCAGTGCTAGAGACGTATCTCAGTTCTTC.

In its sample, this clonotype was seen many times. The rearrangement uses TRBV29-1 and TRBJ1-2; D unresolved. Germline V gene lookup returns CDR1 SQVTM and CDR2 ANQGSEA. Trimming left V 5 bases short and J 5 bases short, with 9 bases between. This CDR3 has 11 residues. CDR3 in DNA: TGCAGCGTTAAGGTCTTATATGGCTACACCTTC. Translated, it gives CSVKVLYGYTF.

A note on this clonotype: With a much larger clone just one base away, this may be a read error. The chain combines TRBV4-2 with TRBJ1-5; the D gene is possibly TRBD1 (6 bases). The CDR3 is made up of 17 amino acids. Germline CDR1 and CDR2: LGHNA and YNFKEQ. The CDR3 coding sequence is TGTGCCAGCAGCCAAGTGAGGGGGGGGATAAGCAATCAGCCCCAGAATTTT. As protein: CASSQVRGGISNQPQNF.

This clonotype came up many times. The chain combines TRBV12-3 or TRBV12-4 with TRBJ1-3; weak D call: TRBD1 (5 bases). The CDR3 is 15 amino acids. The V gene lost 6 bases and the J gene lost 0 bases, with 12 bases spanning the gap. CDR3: CASRVGLHSGNTIYF. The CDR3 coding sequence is TGTGCCAGCAGAGTGGGACTTCACTCTGGAAACACCATATATTTT.

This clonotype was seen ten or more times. CDR3 nucleotide sequence: TGTGCCAGCAGTTACTCGACTGGCAGGGGGTTCTACACAGATACGCAGTATTTT. Translating it yields CASSYSTGRGFYTDTQYF. The V gene is TRBV6-5, the J gene TRBJ2-3; 7 bases align to TRBD1. V was clipped by 0 bases and J by 2 bases; unmatched bases: 11. Germline V lookup: CDR1 MNHEY, CDR2 SVGAGI. The CDR3 extends over 18 amino acids.

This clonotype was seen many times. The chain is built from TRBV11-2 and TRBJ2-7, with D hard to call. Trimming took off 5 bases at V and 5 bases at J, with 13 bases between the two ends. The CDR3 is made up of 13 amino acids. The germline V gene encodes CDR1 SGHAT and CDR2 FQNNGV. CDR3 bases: TGTGCCAGCAGCCGCGTCTACGGCGACGAGCAGTACTTC. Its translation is CASSRVYGDEQYF.

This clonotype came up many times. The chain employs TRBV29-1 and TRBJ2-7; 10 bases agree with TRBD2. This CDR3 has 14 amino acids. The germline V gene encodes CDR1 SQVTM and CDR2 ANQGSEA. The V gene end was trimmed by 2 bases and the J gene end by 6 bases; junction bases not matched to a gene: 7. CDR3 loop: CSVEKALAGREQYF. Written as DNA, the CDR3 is TGCAGCGTTGAAAAGGCACTAGCGGGACGCGAGCAGTACTTC.

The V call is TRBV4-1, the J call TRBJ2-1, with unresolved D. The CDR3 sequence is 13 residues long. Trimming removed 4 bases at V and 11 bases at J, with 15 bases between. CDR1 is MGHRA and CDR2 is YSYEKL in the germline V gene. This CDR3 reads CASSREPTTKQFF. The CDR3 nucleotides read TGCGCCAGCAGCCGAGAACCGACCACGAAGCAGTTCTTC.

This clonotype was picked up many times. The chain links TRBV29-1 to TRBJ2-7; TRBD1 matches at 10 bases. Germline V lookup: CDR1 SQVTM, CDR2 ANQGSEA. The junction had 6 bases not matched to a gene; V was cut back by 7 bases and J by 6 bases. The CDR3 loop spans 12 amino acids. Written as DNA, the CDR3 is TGCAGCGCTGGGACAGGGGACCGCGAGCAGTACTTC. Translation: CSAGTGDREQYF.

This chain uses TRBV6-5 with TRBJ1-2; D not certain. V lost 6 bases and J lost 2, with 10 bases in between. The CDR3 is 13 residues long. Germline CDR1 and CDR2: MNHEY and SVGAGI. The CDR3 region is CASSNGHNYGYTF. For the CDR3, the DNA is TGTGCCAGCAGCAACGGGCACAACTATGGCTACACCTTC.

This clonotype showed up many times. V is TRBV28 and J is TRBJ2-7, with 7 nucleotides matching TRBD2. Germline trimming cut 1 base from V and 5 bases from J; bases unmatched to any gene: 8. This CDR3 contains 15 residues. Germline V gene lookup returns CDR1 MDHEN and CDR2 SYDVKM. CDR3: CASSLFASGDNEQYF. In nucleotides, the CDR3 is TGTGCCAGCAGTTTATTTGCTAGCGGAGACAACGAGCAGTACTTC. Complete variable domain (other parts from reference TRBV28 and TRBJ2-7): DVKVTQSSRYLVKRTGEKVFLECVQDMDHENMFWYRQDPGLGLRLIYFSYDVKMKEKGDIPEGYSVSREKKERFSLILESASTNQTSMYLCASSLFASGDNEQYFGPGTRLTVT.

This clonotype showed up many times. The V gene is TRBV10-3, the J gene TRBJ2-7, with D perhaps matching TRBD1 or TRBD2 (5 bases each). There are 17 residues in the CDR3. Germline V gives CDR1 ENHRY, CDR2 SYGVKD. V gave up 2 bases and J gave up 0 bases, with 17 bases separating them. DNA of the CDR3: TGTGCCATCAGTGAGCTTATACCGGGGCAGAGCTCCTACGAGCAGTACTTC. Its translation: CAISELIPGQSSYEQYF.

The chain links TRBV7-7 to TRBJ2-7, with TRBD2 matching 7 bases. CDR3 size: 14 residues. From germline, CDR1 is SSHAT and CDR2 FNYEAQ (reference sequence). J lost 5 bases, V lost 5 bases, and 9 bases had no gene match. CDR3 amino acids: CASSRSGTANEQYF. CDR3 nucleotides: TGTGCCAGCAGCCGAAGCGGGACCGCAAACGAGCAGTACTTC.

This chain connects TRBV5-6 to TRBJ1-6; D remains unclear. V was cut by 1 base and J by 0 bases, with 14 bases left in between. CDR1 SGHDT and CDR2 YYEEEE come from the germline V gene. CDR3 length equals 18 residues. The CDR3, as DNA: TGTGCCAGCAGCTTGCTTACCACGCCGAGCTCCTATAATTCACCCCTCCACTTT. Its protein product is CASSLLTTPSSYNSPLHF.